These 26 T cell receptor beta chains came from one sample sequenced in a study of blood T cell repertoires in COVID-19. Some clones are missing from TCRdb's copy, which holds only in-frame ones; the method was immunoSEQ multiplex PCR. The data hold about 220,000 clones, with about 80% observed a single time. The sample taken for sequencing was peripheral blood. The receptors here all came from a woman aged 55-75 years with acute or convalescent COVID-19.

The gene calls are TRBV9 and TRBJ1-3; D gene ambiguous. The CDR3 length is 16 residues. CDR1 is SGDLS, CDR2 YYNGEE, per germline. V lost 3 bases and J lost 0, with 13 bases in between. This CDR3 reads CASSASLRRSGNTIYF. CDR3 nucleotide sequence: TGTGCCAGCAGCGCAAGCCTCAGGCGCTCTGGAAACACCATATATTTT.

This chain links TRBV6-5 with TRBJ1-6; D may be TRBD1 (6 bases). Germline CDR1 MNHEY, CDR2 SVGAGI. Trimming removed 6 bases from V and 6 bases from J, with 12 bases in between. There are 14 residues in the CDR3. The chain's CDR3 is CASRTGQGNSPLHF. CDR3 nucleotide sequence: TGTGCCAGCAGAACAGGGCAGGGTAATTCACCCCTCCACTTT.

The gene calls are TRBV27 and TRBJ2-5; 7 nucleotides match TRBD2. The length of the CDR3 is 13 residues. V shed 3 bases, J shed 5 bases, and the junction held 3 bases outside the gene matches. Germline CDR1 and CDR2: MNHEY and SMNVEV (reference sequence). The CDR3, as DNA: TGTGCCAGCAGTTTCTGGGAGGGGGAGACCCAGTACTTC. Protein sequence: CASSFWEGETQYF.

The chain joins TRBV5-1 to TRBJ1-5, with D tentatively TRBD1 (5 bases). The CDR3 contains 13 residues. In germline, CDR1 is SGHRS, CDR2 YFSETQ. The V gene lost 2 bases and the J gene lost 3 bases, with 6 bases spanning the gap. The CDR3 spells CASSLGDNQPQHF. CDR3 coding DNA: TGCGCCAGCAGCTTAGGGGACAATCAGCCCCAGCATTTT.

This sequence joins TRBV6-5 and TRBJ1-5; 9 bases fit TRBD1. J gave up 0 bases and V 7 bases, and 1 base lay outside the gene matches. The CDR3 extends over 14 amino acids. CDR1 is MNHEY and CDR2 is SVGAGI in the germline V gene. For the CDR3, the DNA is TGTGCCAGCACGGACAGGGGTAGCAATCAGCCCCAGCATTTT. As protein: CASTDRGSNQPQHF.

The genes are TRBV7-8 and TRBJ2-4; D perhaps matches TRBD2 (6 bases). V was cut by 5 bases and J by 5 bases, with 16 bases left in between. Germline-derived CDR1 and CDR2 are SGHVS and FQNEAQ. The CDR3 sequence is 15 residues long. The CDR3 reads CASSRTGRGQNIQYF. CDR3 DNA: TGTGCCAGCAGCCGGACGGGGCGGGGCCAAAACATTCAGTACTTC.

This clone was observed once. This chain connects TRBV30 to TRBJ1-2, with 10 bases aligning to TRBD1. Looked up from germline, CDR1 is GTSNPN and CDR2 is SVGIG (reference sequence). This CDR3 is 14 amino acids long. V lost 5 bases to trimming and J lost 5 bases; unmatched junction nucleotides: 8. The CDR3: CAWGGQGVWYGYTF. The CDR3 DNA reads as TGTGCCTGGGGAGGACAGGGGGTTTGGTATGGCTACACCTTC.

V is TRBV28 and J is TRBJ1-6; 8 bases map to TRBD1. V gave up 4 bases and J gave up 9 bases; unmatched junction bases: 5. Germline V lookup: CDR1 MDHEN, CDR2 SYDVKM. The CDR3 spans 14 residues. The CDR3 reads CASSWTGNGSPLHF. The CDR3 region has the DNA TGTGCCAGCAGTTGGACAGGGAACGGTTCACCCCTCCACTTT. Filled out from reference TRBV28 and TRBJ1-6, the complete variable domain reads DVKVTQSSRYLVKRTGEKVFLECVQDMDHENMFWYRQDPGLGLRLIYFSYDVKMKEKGDIPEGYSVSREKKERFSLILESASTNQTSMYLCASSWTGNGSPLHFGNGTRLTVT.

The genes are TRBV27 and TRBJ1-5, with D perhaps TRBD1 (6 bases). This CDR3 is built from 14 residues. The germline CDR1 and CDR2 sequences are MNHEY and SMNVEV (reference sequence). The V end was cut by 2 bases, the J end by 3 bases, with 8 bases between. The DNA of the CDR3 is TGTGCCAGCAGTTTAGGACAGAACAATCAGCCCCAGCATTTT. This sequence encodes CASSLGQNNQPQHF.

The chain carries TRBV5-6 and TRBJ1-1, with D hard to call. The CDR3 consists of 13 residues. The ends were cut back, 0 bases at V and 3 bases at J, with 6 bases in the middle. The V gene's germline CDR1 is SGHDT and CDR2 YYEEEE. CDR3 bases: TGTGCCAGCAGCTTGGGGAGAGACACTGAAGCTTTCTTT. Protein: CASSLGRDTEAFF. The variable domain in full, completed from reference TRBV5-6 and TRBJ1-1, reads DAGVTQSPTHLIKTRGQQVTLRCSPKSGHDTVSWYQQALGQGPQFIFQYYEEEERQRGNFPDRFSGHQFPNYSSELNVNALLLGDSALYLCASSLGRDTEAFFGQGTRLTVV.

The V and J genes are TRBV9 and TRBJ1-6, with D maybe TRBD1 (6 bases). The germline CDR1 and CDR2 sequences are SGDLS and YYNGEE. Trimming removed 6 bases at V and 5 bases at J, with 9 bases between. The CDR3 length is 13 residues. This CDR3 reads CASTQGDNSPLHF. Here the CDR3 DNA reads TGTGCCAGCACACAGGGAGATAATTCACCCCTCCACTTT.

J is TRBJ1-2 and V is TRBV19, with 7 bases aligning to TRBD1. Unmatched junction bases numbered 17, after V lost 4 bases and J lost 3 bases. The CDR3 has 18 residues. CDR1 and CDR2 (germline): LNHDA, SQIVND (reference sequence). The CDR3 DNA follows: TGTGCCAGTAGTACTTCTTACCTACAGGGGAATAACGACTATGGCTACACCTTC. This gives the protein CASSTSYLQGNNDYGYTF.

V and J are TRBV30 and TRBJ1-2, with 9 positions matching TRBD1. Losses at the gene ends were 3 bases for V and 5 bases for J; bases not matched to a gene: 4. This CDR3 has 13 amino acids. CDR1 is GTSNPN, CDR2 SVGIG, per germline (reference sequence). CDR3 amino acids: CAWRGTGRYGYTF. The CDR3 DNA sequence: TGTGCCTGGAGGGGGACAGGGCGTTATGGCTACACCTTC.

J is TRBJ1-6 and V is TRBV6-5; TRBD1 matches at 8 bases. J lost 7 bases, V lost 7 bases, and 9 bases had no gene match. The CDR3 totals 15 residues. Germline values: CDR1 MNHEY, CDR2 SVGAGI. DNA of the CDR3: TGTGCCAGCACCACCAGACAGGGGAAGAATTCACCCCTCCACTTT. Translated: CASTTRQGKNSPLHF.

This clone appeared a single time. The CDR3 coding sequence is TGTGCCAGCAGCTTAGCGTTACAGAGAGTTTACGAGCAGTACTTC. It encodes CASSLALQRVYEQYF. The chain couples TRBV7-2 to TRBJ2-7; D ambiguous. V lost 0 bases and J lost 4, with 13 bases in between. Per the germline V gene, CDR1 is SGHTA and CDR2 is FQGNSA. This CDR3 is 15 amino acids long.

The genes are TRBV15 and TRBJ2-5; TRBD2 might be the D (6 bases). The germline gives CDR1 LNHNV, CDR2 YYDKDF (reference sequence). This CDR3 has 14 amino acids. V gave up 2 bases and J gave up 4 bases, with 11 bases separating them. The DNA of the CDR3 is TGTGCCACCAGCAGACCCCGGCGGGGAGAGACCCAGTACTTC. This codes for CATSRPRRGETQYF.

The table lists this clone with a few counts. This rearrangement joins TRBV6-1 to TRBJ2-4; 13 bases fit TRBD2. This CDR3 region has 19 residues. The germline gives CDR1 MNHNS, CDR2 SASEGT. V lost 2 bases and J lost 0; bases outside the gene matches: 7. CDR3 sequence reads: CASSEMGLAGNLAKNIQYF. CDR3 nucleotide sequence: TGTGCCAGCAGTGAAATGGGACTAGCGGGGAACCTAGCCAAAAACATTCAGTACTTC.

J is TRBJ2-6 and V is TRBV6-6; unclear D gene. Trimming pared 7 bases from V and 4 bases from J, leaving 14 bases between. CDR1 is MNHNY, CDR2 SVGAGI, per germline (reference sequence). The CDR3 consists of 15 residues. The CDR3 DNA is TGTGCCAGCAAAAACAGTGTTCTAGGGGCCAACGTCCTGACTTTC. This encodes CASKNSVLGANVLTF.

The CDR3 loop is CASSLRAGKEAFF. The CDR3 DNA follows: TGTGCCAGCAGCTTACGTGCAGGGAAGGAAGCTTTCTTT. The V and J genes are TRBV11-3 and TRBJ1-1; a weak D match, TRBD1 (5 bases). V was trimmed by 2 bases and J by 8 bases, leaving 12 bases between them. Looked up from germline, CDR1 is SGHNT and CDR2 is YENEEA. This CDR3 contains 13 residues. The whole variable domain, remainder taken from reference TRBV11-3 and TRBJ1-1, is EAGVVQSPRYKIIEKKQPVAFWCNPISGHNTLYWYLQNLGQGPELLIRYENEEAVDDSQLPKDRFSAERLKGVDSTLKIQPAELGDSAVYLCASSLRAGKEAFFGQGTRLTVV.

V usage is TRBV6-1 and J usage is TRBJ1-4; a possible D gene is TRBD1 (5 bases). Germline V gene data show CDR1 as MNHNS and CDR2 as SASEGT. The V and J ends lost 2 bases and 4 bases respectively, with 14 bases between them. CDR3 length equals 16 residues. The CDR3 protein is CASSENFRGVNEKLFF. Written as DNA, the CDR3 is TGTGCCAGCAGTGAAAACTTTAGGGGCGTTAATGAAAAACTGTTTTTT.

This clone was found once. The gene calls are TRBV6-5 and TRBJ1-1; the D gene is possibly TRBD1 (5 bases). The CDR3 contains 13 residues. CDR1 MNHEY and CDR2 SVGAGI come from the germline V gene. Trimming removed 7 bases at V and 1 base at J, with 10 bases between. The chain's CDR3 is CASIRGGNTEAFF. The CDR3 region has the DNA TGTGCCAGCATTCGGGGGGGGAACACTGAAGCTTTCTTT.

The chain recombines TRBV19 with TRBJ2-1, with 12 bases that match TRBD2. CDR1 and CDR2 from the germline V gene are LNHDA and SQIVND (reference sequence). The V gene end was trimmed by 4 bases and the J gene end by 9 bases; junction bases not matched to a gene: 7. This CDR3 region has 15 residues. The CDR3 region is CASSTGLAGWLEQFF. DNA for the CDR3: TGTGCCAGTAGTACCGGACTAGCGGGGTGGCTTGAGCAGTTCTTC.

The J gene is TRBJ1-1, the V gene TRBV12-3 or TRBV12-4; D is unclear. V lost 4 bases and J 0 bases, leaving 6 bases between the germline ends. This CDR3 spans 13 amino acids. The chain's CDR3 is CASSYGLNTEAFF. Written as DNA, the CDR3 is TGTGCCAGCAGTTACGGGTTGAACACTGAAGCTTTCTTT.

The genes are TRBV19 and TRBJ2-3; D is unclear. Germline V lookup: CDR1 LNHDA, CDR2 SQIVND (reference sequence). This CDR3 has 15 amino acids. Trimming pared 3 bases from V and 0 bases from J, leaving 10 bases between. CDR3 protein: CASSIITTSTDTQYF. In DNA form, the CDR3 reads TGTGCCAGTAGTATCATAACCACTAGCACAGATACGCAGTATTTT.

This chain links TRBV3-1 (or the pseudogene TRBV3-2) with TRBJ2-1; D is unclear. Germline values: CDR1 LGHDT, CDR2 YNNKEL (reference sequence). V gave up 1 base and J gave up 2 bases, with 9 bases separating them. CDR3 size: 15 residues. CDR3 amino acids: CASSQGILAYNEQFF. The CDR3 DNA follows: TGTGCCAGCAGCCAAGGGATTCTAGCCTACAATGAGCAGTTCTTC.

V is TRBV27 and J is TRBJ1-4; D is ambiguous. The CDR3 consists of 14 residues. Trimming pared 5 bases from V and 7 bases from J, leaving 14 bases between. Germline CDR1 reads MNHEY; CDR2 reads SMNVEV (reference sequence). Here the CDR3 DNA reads TGTGCCAGCAGTCCCACAAGAATGTCTGAAAAACTGTTTTTT. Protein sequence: CASSPTRMSEKLFF.